The T cell receptor beta chain under discussion was sequenced for a study of blood T cell repertoires in COVID-19. Across the study: The cDNA or gDNA used as material had been derived from T cells, B-cell-depleted T cells, or PBMCs.

The CDR3 has 15 residues. V lost 4 bases to trimming and J lost 5 bases; unmatched junction nucleotides: 9. The germline V gene encodes CDR1 SGDLS and CDR2 YYNGEE. The protocol was immunoSEQ multiplex PCR, while the TCRdb copy is restricted to in-frame clones and leaves out a portion. This table holds about 170,000 clones, around 90% found once. The J gene is TRBJ2-1, the V gene TRBV9, with 7 bases that match TRBD2. The sequence derives from a man aged 18 to 35 with COVID-19, enrolled during active disease. Source material: peripheral blood. CDR3 protein: CASSSEGLVDNEQFF. The CDR3 DNA reads as TGTGCCAGCAGCTCAGAAGGACTAGTTGACAATGAGCAGTTCTTC.